These 20 T cell receptor beta chains came from one sample sequenced in a study of human T cells and chemical hapten exposure. One entry per CDR3 protein, called by TCRdb with MiXCR from the RACE reads. The sample has tens of thousands of distinct CDR3 sequences, 9.8% seen once; the top ten hold over 3%. The time point was: patch test 1, 2 weeks after DPC sensitization. Treatment noted: therapeutic diphenylcyclopropenone sensitization with weekly scalp DPC. The material sequenced was whole blood, taken in connection with sensitization to the hapten diphenylcyclopropenone (DPC). The receptors were gathered from a woman in her thirties or forties with alopecia areata. Some clones in this sample may be carry-over from other donors' samples.

At least ten counts were recorded for this clonotype. The CDR3 nucleotides read TGCGCCAGCAGTGTCGGCTGGCACACAGATACGCAGTATTTT. Encoded protein: CASSVGWHTDTQYF. This chain joins TRBV10-2 and TRBJ2-3, with D unresolved. The CDR3 runs 14 residues. In germline, CDR1 is WSHSY, CDR2 SAAADI. Trimming stripped 4 bases from V and 2 bases from J, with 10 bases between.

The V gene is TRBV9, the J gene TRBJ1-4; the D is unclear. The V gene lost 0 bases and the J gene lost 7 bases, with 7 bases spanning the gap. In germline, CDR1 is SGDLS, CDR2 YYNGEE. CDR3 length: 13 amino acids. The DNA for the CDR3 is TGTGCCAGCAGCGTAGGAAAGTTTGAAAAACTGTTTTTT. Amino acids: CASSVGKFEKLFF.

This chain connects TRBV12-3 or TRBV12-4 to TRBJ1-4; 8 bases fit TRBD1. CDR3 length: 15 residues. V was clipped by 5 bases and J by 5 bases; unmatched bases: 7. The CDR3 loop is CASSPWTGSNEKLFF. Written as DNA, the CDR3 is TGTGCCAGCAGTCCGTGGACAGGGAGCAATGAAAAACTGTTTTTT.

Ten or more counts support this clonotype. This sequence joins TRBV6-6 and TRBJ2-7; TRBD2 is a possible D gene (6 bases). Germline-derived CDR1 and CDR2 are MNHNY and SVGAGI (reference sequence). V was cut by 5 bases and J by 7 bases, with 18 bases left in between. The CDR3 sequence is 14 residues long. For the CDR3, the DNA is TGTGCCAGCAGTGTTCAACGGGGACTCCAGGAGCAGTACTTC. Protein: CASSVQRGLQEQYF.

This clonotype was detected ten times or more. The chain recombines TRBV20-1 with TRBJ2-7, with a weak D call TRBD2 (6 bases). V dropped 7 bases and J dropped 2 bases, with 15 bases sitting between them. Germline lookup yields CDR1 DFQATT and CDR2 SNEGSKA (reference sequence). This CDR3 spans 13 amino acids. The CDR3 DNA follows: TGCAGTGTCCGGAGGGTGGCTGCCTACGAGCAGTACTTC. It translates to CSVRRVAAYEQYF.

This clonotype was counted only a few times. This chain uses TRBV12-3 or TRBV12-4 with TRBJ1-2, with 7 nucleotides matching TRBD1. CDR3 size: 15 residues. The J segment lost 2 bases and the V segment lost 3 bases, leaving 6 bases of the junction unmatched. The CDR3 bases are TGTGCCAGCAGTTTGTGGACAGGAGAAAACTATGGCTACACCTTC. Residues: CASSLWTGENYGYTF.

This clonotype has only a few counts. The chain recombines TRBV27 with TRBJ2-7; possibly TRBD2 for D (6 bases). The CDR3 is 12 amino acids. V was trimmed by 8 bases and J by 7 bases, leaving 15 bases between them. Germline CDR1 MNHEY, CDR2 SMNVEV (reference sequence). CDR3 nucleotides: TGTGCCAGCTCAAAGGCCCGGGGGGAGCAGTACTTC. This translates into CASSKARGEQYF.

This chain links TRBV18 with TRBJ1-1; D remains unclear. Germline V gives CDR1 KGHSH, CDR2 LQKENI. This CDR3 has 14 amino acids. V shed 2 bases and J shed 0 bases, with 7 bases lying between them. The CDR3 region is CASSPDLMNTEAFF. DNA of the CDR3: TGTGCCAGCTCACCAGACCTTATGAACACTGAAGCTTTCTTT.

This clonotype was observed at least ten times. The J gene is TRBJ2-7, the V gene TRBV11-2, with TRBD1 matching 7 bases. Unmatched junction bases numbered 7, after V lost 5 bases and J lost 3 bases. This CDR3 contains 14 residues. Germline CDR1 is SGHAT and CDR2 is FQNNGV. CDR3 DNA: TGTGCCAGCAGCGAGACAGGGATACTCTACGAGCAGTACTTC. Amino acid sequence: CASSETGILYEQYF.

This clonotype came up many times. This chain connects TRBV7-2 to TRBJ2-4, with D hard to call. V lost 1 base and J lost 2, with 6 bases in between. The CDR3 covers 14 residues. The germline V gene has CDR1 SGHTA and CDR2 FQGNSA. CDR3 coding DNA: TGTGCCAGCAGCTTAGAGGCTACCAAAAACATTCAGTACTTC. Translation: CASSLEATKNIQYF.

To note about this clonotype: No DNA is shown, since the ends of the CDR3 on it are uncertain; the CDR3 is the one TCRdb lists. The chain carries TRBV28 and TRBJ2-2. Both ends counted, the CDR3 spans 15 residues. Germline CDR1 MDHEN, CDR2 SYDVKM. The CDR3 region is CASSLGSRNTGSCFF.

The sample holds many counts of this clonotype. This rearrangement joins TRBV5-1 to TRBJ2-2, with unresolved D. Germline V lookup: CDR1 SGHRS, CDR2 YFSETQ. The ends were cut back, 1 base at V and 5 bases at J, with 3 bases in the middle. This CDR3 spans 12 amino acids. The CDR3 reads CASSLLTGELFF. The CDR3 DNA reads TGCGCCAGCAGCTTGCTGACCGGGGAGCTGTTTTTT.

This clonotype was counted ten times or more. The CDR3 nucleotides read TGTGCCTGGACCCGTAAGAAAGCCTCCTACGAGCAGTACTTC. This codes for CAWTRKKASYEQYF. This chain links TRBV30 with TRBJ2-7, with unresolved D. V lost 4 bases, J lost 0 bases, and 13 bases lay in between. The CDR3 contains 14 residues. Looked up from germline, CDR1 is GTSNPN and CDR2 is SVGIG (reference sequence).

In its sample, this clonotype was seen many times. This chain joins TRBV30 and TRBJ2-1; 8 bases align to TRBD2. V lost 1 base to trimming and J lost 10 bases; unmatched junction nucleotides: 0. This CDR3 spans 11 amino acids. Germline lookup yields CDR1 GTSNPN and CDR2 SVGIG (reference sequence). CDR3 DNA sequence: TGTGCCTGGAGTGCTAGCGGGGAGCAGTTCTTC. Protein sequence: CAWSASGEQFF.

The CDR3 protein is CASSLVAGGPSYEQYF. Written as DNA, the CDR3 is TGTGCCAGCAGCTTAGTAGCGGGGGGCCCTTCCTACGAGCAGTACTTC. The V call is TRBV7-2, the J call TRBJ2-7; 10 bases match TRBD2. This CDR3 has 16 residues. Germline V CDR1 and CDR2: SGHTA, FQGNSA. Germline trimming cut 1 base from V and 1 base from J; bases unmatched to any gene: 4. The complete variable domain, with remaining parts taken from reference TRBV7-2 and TRBJ2-7, reads GAGVSQSPSNKVTEKGKDVELRCDPISGHTALYWYRQSLGQGLEFLIYFQGNSAPDKSGLPSDRFSAERTGGSVSTLTIQRTQQEDSAVYLCASSLVAGGPSYEQYFGPGTRLTVT.

V and J are TRBV14 and TRBJ2-7; D is unresolved. This CDR3 region has 13 residues. V was pared by 3 bases and J by 3 bases, with 9 bases between. Germline lookup yields CDR1 SGHDN and CDR2 FVKESK. In DNA form, the CDR3 reads TGTGCCAGCAGCCACATATGGAACTACGAGCAGTACTTC. Translated: CASSHIWNYEQYF.

The chain recombines TRBV7-2 with TRBJ1-4; 7 nucleotides agree with TRBD1. CDR3 length: 17 amino acids. With 5 bases clipped from V and 9 bases from J, the junction kept 18 bases outside the gene matches. Per germline, CDR1 SGHTA and CDR2 FQGNSA. The CDR3 nucleotides read TGTGCCAGCAGCCTAAGACAGGGCCAGGGACTAATGAAAAAACTGTTTTTT. Its protein is CASSLRQGQGLMKKLFF. The entire variable domain, with the rest obtained from reference TRBV7-2 and TRBJ1-4, is as follows: GAGVSQSPSNKVTEKGKDVELRCDPISGHTALYWYRQSLGQGLEFLIYFQGNSAPDKSGLPSDRFSAERTGGSVSTLTIQRTQQEDSAVYLCASSLRQGQGLMKKLFFGSGTQLSVL.

This clonotype is medium-sized within its sample. This sequence joins TRBV7-6 and TRBJ2-1; TRBD2 might be the D (6 bases). This CDR3 spans 14 amino acids. The V gene lost 5 bases and the J gene lost 7 bases, with 15 bases spanning the gap. Germline V gene lookup returns CDR1 SGHVS and CDR2 FNYEAQ. CDR3 region: CASSTGGDSNEQFF. DNA of the CDR3: TGTGCCAGCAGCACCGGGGGAGACAGTAATGAGCAGTTCTTC.

The genes are TRBV11-2 and TRBJ1-4; D gene ambiguous. This CDR3 contains 15 residues. The germline V gene has CDR1 SGHAT and CDR2 FQNNGV. The germline V and J ends were trimmed by 1 base and 8 bases, with 14 bases remaining between them. CDR3 region: CASSLVPTLNEKLFF. The CDR3 DNA sequence: TGTGCCAGCAGCTTAGTGCCGACACTGAACGAAAAACTGTTTTTT.

In its sample, this clonotype was seen many times. V gene TRBV5-8 combines with J gene TRBJ2-3; 10 bases align to TRBD1. Trimming removed 2 bases from V and 3 bases from J; junction bases left unmatched: 3. CDR1 is SGHTS and CDR2 is YDEGEE in the germline V gene. This CDR3 contains 15 residues. The CDR3 DNA reads TGTGCCAGCAGCTTATGGACAGGGGGAACAGATACGCAGTATTTT. This translates into CASSLWTGGTDTQYF.